Below are 6 T cell receptor beta chains sequenced from a single sample in a study of cytomegalovirus exposure and HLA in healthy donors. The PCR employed 60 Vbeta primers together with 13 Jbeta primers. TCRdb's table, derived via immunoSEQ multiplex PCR, lists solely in-frame clones and lacks some. The profile shows more than 150,000 clones, about 80% of them singletons. The material sequenced was PBMCs. These receptors came from a woman between 50 and 59 years old in good health and CMV-seropositive.

This clone was found once. The J gene is TRBJ1-2, the V gene TRBV9; 11 bases line up with TRBD1. Trimming at V came to 3 bases and at J to 1 base, leaving 5 bases not matched to a gene. From germline, CDR1 is SGDLS and CDR2 YYNGEE. This CDR3 has 16 amino acids. CDR3 bases: TGTGCCAGCAGCGCCTCTGGGACAGGGGGTAACTATGGCTACACCTTC. Its translation is CASSASGTGGNYGYTF.

This sequence joins TRBV4-3 and TRBJ1-2, with 7 bases aligning to TRBD1. The J segment lost 8 bases and the V segment lost 1 base, leaving 13 bases of the junction unmatched. Germline-derived CDR1 and CDR2 are LGHNA and YSLEER. The length of the CDR3 is 16 residues. The DNA for the CDR3 is TGCGCCAGCAGCCAAGGGCCAGGGGGGATCCCTATAGGCTACACCTTC. Its protein is CASSQGPGGIPIGYTF.

The chain uses TRBV28 and TRBJ2-7; 7 nucleotides agree with TRBD1. Germline CDR1 is MDHEN and CDR2 is SYDVKM. V was pared by 6 bases and J by 12 bases, with 17 bases of the junction left unmatched. This CDR3 has 14 residues. CDR3 residues: CASSSEGAATVRYF. The CDR3 DNA reads TGTGCCAGCAGCTCTGAGGGGGCAGCCACCGTGCGGTACTTC.

This chain connects TRBV9 to TRBJ2-3; D possibly corresponds to TRBD2 (5 bases). Germline CDR1 is SGDLS and CDR2 is YYNGEE. CDR3 length: 16 residues. V was clipped by 2 bases and J by 6 bases, with 19 bases between them. CDR3 sequence: CASSVRDTPPVDTQYF. The CDR3 DNA follows: TGTGCCAGCAGCGTTCGGGATACACCTCCAGTGGATACGCAGTATTTT.

V gene TRBV30 combines with J gene TRBJ2-3, with D possibly TRBD2 on 5 matching bases. V was clipped by 0 bases and J by 2 bases, with 18 bases between them. Germline CDR1 and CDR2: GTSNPN and SVGIG (reference sequence). The CDR3 extends over 17 amino acids. CDR3: CAWSVRRGFGPTDTQYF. CDR3 nucleotide sequence: TGTGCCTGGAGTGTACGCCGGGGTTTCGGTCCCACAGATACGCAGTATTTT.

The gene calls are TRBV6-1 and TRBJ2-7; D is uncertain. V lost 2 bases, J lost 6 bases, and 11 bases lay in between. This CDR3 spans 13 amino acids. Germline V gives CDR1 MNHNS, CDR2 SASEGT. The CDR3 DNA sequence: TGTGCCAGCAGTGAACTCAGGCAGTCCGAGCAGTACTTC. Protein product: CASSELRQSEQYF.